This TCR beta chain was identified during a study of neurological immune-mediated disorders. From 15-18 subjects, each sequencing run yielded over 190 million TCR-beta sequences. TCRdb processed the 5' RACE reads anew with MiXCR; each CDR3 protein has one entry. The table lists approximately 59,000 distinct CDR3 sequences, around 5% of them singletons. At least ten counts were recorded for this clonotype. Material for sequencing was PBMCs. This receptor was taken from a human donor with multiple sclerosis. The donor label of this sample is uncertain.

The CDR3 loop reads CASSAPTGGSSPLHF. The DNA for the CDR3 is TGTGCCAGCAGTGCCCCGACAGGGGGCTCTTCACCCCTCCACTTT. The V call is TRBV12-3 or TRBV12-4, the J call TRBJ1-6; 10 nucleotides match TRBD1. With 5 bases clipped from V and 9 bases from J, the junction kept 7 bases outside the gene matches. This CDR3 has 15 amino acids.